These 16 T cell receptor beta chains share one sample of origin, sequenced in a study of naive CD8 T cells in extremely preterm neonates. TCRdb's copy holds only in-frame clones and misses some; the assay was immunoSEQ multiplex PCR. The sample lists approximately 4,800 clones, approximately 97% occurring once. The sample comprised naive CD8+ T cells from blood. All receptors come from a human donor in good health.

This rearrangement joins TRBV6-5 to TRBJ1-2; D is perhaps TRBD1 (5 bases). The germline V gene has CDR1 MNHEY and CDR2 SVGAGI. The CDR3 extends over 14 amino acids. V lost 4 bases to trimming and J lost 3 bases, with 12 bases between them. For the CDR3, the DNA is TGTGCCAGCAGTTCCTATTCGGGGGACTATGGCTACACCTTC. Its translation: CASSSYSGDYGYTF.

The V gene is TRBV7-9, the J gene TRBJ2-7; D is perhaps TRBD1 (5 bases). The CDR3 has 15 amino acids. The ends were cut back, 5 bases at V and 2 bases at J, with 16 bases in the middle. CDR1 is SEHNR and CDR2 is FQNEAQ in the germline V gene (reference sequence). CDR3 in amino acids: CASSPRSGHPYEQYF. In nucleotides, the CDR3 is TGTGCCAGCAGCCCACGTTCAGGACACCCCTACGAGCAGTACTTC.

The rearrangement links TRBV18 to TRBJ2-1, with 7 bases identical to TRBD1. J lost 2 bases, V lost 4 bases, and 5 bases had no gene match. Germline V gives CDR1 KGHSH, CDR2 LQKENI. The CDR3 spans 15 residues. Here the CDR3 reads CASSLRQGAYNEQFF. CDR3 nucleotide sequence: TGTGCCAGCTCACTCCGACAGGGTGCCTACAATGAGCAGTTCTTC.

The chain has TRBV4-1 and TRBJ1-1; 8 nucleotides line up with TRBD1. V shed 0 bases and J 3 bases; nucleotides not matched to a gene: 6. Germline V gene lookup returns CDR1 MGHRA and CDR2 YSYEKL. CDR3 length equals 16 residues. The CDR3 reads CASSQDSDRVHTEAFF. The CDR3 DNA is TGCGCCAGCAGCCAAGATTCGGACAGGGTTCACACTGAAGCTTTCTTT.

The chain uses TRBV27 and TRBJ1-4; the D gene is possibly TRBD1 (6 bases). Germline CDR1 reads MNHEY; CDR2 reads SMNVEV (reference sequence). The V end lost 3 bases, the J end lost 2 bases, and 13 bases lay between the germline ends. The CDR3 contains 16 residues. In DNA, the CDR3 is TGTGCCAGCAGTTTGGGGGCCTCCGTCACTAATGAAAAACTGTTTTTT. It encodes CASSLGASVTNEKLFF.

This clone occurred once. The gene calls are TRBV27 and TRBJ1-2; 7 nucleotides line up with TRBD1. V trimming: 2 bases; J trimming: 2 bases; junction bases outside the gene matches: 20. The CDR3 length is 20 residues. Germline-derived CDR1 and CDR2 are MNHEY and SMNVEV (reference sequence). CDR3 loop: CASSLQQTGKIGRANYGYTF. The CDR3 bases are TGTGCCAGCAGTTTACAACAGACAGGGAAGATTGGTCGGGCGAACTATGGCTACACCTTC.

The J gene is TRBJ1-5, the V gene TRBV19; D unclear. The V and J ends lost 10 bases and 0 bases respectively, with 13 bases between them. Germline CDR1 and CDR2: LNHDA and SQIVND (reference sequence). CDR3 length: 14 amino acids. This CDR3 is CANAPVGSNQPQHF. The CDR3 DNA is TGTGCCAATGCCCCGGTTGGTAGCAATCAGCCCCAGCATTTT.

Here the CDR3 reads CASSRDSRKDSPLHF. In DNA, the CDR3 is TGTGCCAGCAGCCGGGACAGCCGAAAAGATTCACCCCTCCACTTT. The chain has TRBV7-9 and TRBJ1-6, with 7 bases aligning to TRBD1. Germline trimming cut 5 bases from V and 8 bases from J; bases unmatched to any gene: 9. The germline gives CDR1 SEHNR, CDR2 FQNEAQ (reference sequence). This CDR3 is 15 amino acids long. Using reference TRBV7-9 and TRBJ1-6 for the parts outside the CDR3, the full variable domain is DTGVSQNPRHKITKRGQNVTFRCDPISEHNRLYWYRQTLGQGPEFLTYFQNEAQLEKSRLLSDRFSAERPKGSFSTLEIQRTEQGDSAMYLCASSRDSRKDSPLHFGNGTRLTVT.

The chain joins TRBV19 to TRBJ2-3; the D gene is possibly TRBD1 (6 bases). Germline values: CDR1 LNHDA, CDR2 SQIVND (reference sequence). V shed 2 bases and J shed 1 base, with 16 bases lying between them. This CDR3 is built from 17 residues. The CDR3 DNA reads TGTGCCAGTAGTATAAAGTGGAGAACAGGGCGCACAGATACGCAGTATTTT. Amino acid sequence: CASSIKWRTGRTDTQYF.

This rearrangement joins TRBV27 to TRBJ1-1, with 8 positions matching TRBD1. CDR1 is MNHEY and CDR2 is SMNVEV in the germline V gene (reference sequence). CDR3 length: 15 residues. V shed 5 bases and J 0 bases; nucleotides not matched to a gene: 5. This CDR3 is CASSTGDRLNTEAFF. CDR3 sequence (DNA): TGTGCCAGCAGTACCGGGGACAGGTTGAACACTGAAGCTTTCTTT.

There are a few counts of this clone. The chain employs TRBV29-1 and TRBJ2-1, with D possibly being TRBD1 (6 bases). Germline-derived CDR1 and CDR2 are SQVTM and ANQGSEA. The CDR3 length is 15 residues. V was clipped by 5 bases and J by 9 bases, with 23 bases between them. CDR3 sequence (DNA): TGCAGCGTTCAGGGGCGCTCAAGGTCGGCAATTGAGCAGTTCTTC. Translation: CSVQGRSRSAIEQFF.

The V gene is TRBV6-5, the J gene TRBJ2-1; D unresolved. This CDR3 region has 15 residues. Between the trimmed V and J ends, which lost 2 bases and 0 bases, there was a span of 8 bases. Germline CDR1 and CDR2: MNHEY and SVGAGI. The CDR3, as DNA: TGTGCCAGCAGTTACATGCGCGTCTCCTACAATGAGCAGTTCTTC. It encodes CASSYMRVSYNEQFF.

This chain connects TRBV6-1 to TRBJ2-1, with a weak D call TRBD2 (6 bases). The CDR3 extends over 17 amino acids. Trimming took 2 bases from V and 0 from J, leaving 14 bases between them. Germline lookup yields CDR1 MNHNS and CDR2 SASEGT. The CDR3 DNA reads as TGTGCCAGCAGTGAACGCGGGGTTACGAGCTCCTACAATGAGCAGTTCTTC. Translated, it gives CASSERGVTSSYNEQFF.

The rearrangement uses TRBV27 and TRBJ1-5, with unresolved D. CDR1 and CDR2 (germline): MNHEY, SMNVEV (reference sequence). The CDR3 contains 14 residues. Between the trimmed V and J ends, which lost 2 bases and 1 base, there was a span of 6 bases. The CDR3 sequence is CASSLRGSNQPQHF. The DNA of the CDR3 is TGTGCCAGCAGTTTACGGGGAAGCAATCAGCCCCAGCATTTT.

The rearrangement joins TRBV7-9 to TRBJ1-4; 7 bases map to TRBD1. The ends lost 8 bases at V and 4 bases at J; junction bases unmatched: 4. Per the germline V gene, CDR1 is SEHNR and CDR2 is FQNEAQ (reference sequence). The length of the CDR3 is 13 residues. The CDR3 region has the DNA TGTGCCAGCGGGGGACAGAGTAATGAAAAACTGTTTTTT. It specifies CASGGQSNEKLFF.

The J gene is TRBJ1-1, the V gene TRBV4-1; D is unclear. The length of the CDR3 is 15 residues. Germline-derived CDR1 and CDR2 are MGHRA and YSYEKL. V lost 4 bases and J lost 1, with 13 bases in between. DNA of the CDR3: TGCGCCAGCAGCCCCCGCCGGGGAGGGAACACTGAAGCTTTCTTT. Its protein is CASSPRRGGNTEAFF.